The present T cell receptor (beta chain) was sequenced within a study of T cells in Graves' hyperthyroidism and ophthalmopathy. This CDR3 has 15 residues. The V segment lost 4 bases and the J segment 8 bases; nucleotides outside the gene matches: 11. CDR1 MNHEY and CDR2 SMNVEV come from the germline V gene (reference sequence). Using RNA transcripts as the source, TCR beta CDR3 regions were amplified. Researchers ran a first-round RT-PCR on the TCR CDR3 using the HTBI primer set. MiXCR was run by TCRdb on the multiplex PCR reads, yielding one entry per CDR3 protein. The table has 350,000 or so distinct CDR3 sequences, about 18% seen once; the top ten hold around a third. Many counts were recorded for this clonotype.

The chain carries TRBV27 and TRBJ2-1; 7 nucleotides match TRBD2. The sequence came from a woman younger than 45 with Graves' hyperthyroidism that later progressed to Graves' ophthalmopathy. The sample comprised blood. CDR3: CASSSGGLTTDEQFF. The CDR3 region has the DNA TGTGCCAGCAGTTCTGGGGGACTAACTACCGATGAGCAGTTCTTC.